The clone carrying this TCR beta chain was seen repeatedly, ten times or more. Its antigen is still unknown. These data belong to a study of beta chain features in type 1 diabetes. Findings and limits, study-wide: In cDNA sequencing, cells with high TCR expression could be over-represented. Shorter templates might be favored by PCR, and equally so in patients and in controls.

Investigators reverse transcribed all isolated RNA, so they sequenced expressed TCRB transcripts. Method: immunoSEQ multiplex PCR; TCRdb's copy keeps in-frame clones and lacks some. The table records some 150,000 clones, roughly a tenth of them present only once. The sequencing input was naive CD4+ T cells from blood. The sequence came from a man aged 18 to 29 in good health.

The CDR3 coding sequence is TGCGCCAGCAGTCAAGGGACAGGGAAAAACTATGGCTACACCTTC. As protein: CASSQGTGKNYGYTF. V gene TRBV23-1 combines with J gene TRBJ1-2, with TRBD1 matching over 9 bases. TRBV23-1 is known as an ORF, though its function is uncertain. The V gene end was trimmed by 2 bases and the J gene end by 2 bases; junction bases not matched to a gene: 3. The CDR3 totals 15 residues.